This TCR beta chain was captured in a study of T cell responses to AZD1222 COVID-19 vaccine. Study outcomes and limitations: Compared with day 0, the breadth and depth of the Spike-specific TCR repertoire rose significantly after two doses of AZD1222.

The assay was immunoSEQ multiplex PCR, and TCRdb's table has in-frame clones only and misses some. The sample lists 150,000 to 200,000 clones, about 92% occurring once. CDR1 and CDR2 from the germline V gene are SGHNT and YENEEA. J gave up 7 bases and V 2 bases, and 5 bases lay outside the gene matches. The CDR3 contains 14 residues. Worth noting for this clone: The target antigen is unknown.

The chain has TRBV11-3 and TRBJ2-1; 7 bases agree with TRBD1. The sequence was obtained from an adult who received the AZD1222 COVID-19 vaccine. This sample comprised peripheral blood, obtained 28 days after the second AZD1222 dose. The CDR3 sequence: CASSLRQGANEQFF. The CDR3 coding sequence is TGTGCCAGCAGCTTAAGACAGGGAGCTAATGAGCAGTTCTTC.